A selection of T cell receptor beta chains follows, all from one sample in a study of T cells after yellow fever vaccination. TCRdb re-derived calls from the 5' RACE reads in MiXCR, one entry per CDR3 protein. The sample includes 150,000 to 200,000 distinct CDR3 sequences, 8% to 13% of them seen just once. This sample comprised CD8+ T cells sorted from PBMCs, obtained 15 days after the yellow fever booster vaccination. These receptors were collected from a young man who received the YFV17D yellow fever vaccine. Each CDR3 is given with its conserved first and last residue. The order of the fields is clone size, J gene, D gene, V gene, CDR3 DNA, CDR3 protein. D genes are given only for firm matches. For some rows the clone size is stated as once, few or many, or as a class when expanded; others skip it.

size: many; J: TRBJ1-1; D: NA; V: TRBV5-1; DNA: TGCGCCAGCAGCGTTGGGAACACTGAAGCTTTCTTT; CDR3: CASSVGNTEAFF
size: few; J: TRBJ2-3; D: TRBD2; V: TRBV14; DNA: TGTGCCAGCAGCCAACACTTAGCGGGGTGGGGAGATACGCAGTATTTT; CDR3: CASSQHLAGWGDTQYF
size: NA; J: TRBJ1-5; D: NA; V: TRBV5-6; DNA: TGTGCCAGCAGCTCAGGGTGGGGACAGCCCCAGCATTTT; CDR3: CASSSGWGQPQHF
size: few; J: TRBJ2-7; D: TRBD1; V: TRBV20-1; DNA: TGCAGTGCGAAATTCGGGTGGACAGGGGGCTACGAGCAGTACTTC; CDR3: CSAKFGWTGGYEQYF
size: NA; J: TRBJ2-2; D: NA; V: TRBV11-1; DNA: TGTGCCAGCAGCTTAATTAGCGGGAACACCGGGGAGCTGTTTTTT; CDR3: CASSLISGNTGELFF
size: few; J: TRBJ2-2; D: TRBD2; V: TRBV5-1; DNA: TGCGCCAGCAGCACCCTCGCGGGGGGCCACACCGGGGAGCTGTTTTTT; CDR3: CASSTLAGGHTGELFF
size: NA; J: TRBJ1-1; D: NA; V: TRBV15; DNA: TGTGCCACCAGCAGGGCCCGGGAGTTAAGGGTAGCTTTCTTT; CDR3: CATSRARELRVAFF
size: many; J: TRBJ2-5; D: TRBD1; V: TRBV29-1; DNA: TGCAGCGTTGAAGATTGGGGACAGGGACACCAAGAGACCCAGTACTTC; CDR3: CSVEDWGQGHQETQYF
size: few; J: TRBJ1-3; D: NA; V: TRBV6-5; DNA: TGTGCCAGCAGTTACTCATGGGACACCTCCTCTGGAAACACCATATATTTT; CDR3: CASSYSWDTSSGNTIYF
size: NA; J: TRBJ2-5; D: TRBD1; V: TRBV29-1; DNA: TGCAGCGTTGAAGAGGCTGGGCCGGGACAGGGGTTCGGAGAGACCCAGTACTTC; CDR3: CSVEEAGPGQGFGETQYF
size: few; J: TRBJ2-2; D: NA; V: TRBV5-1; DNA: TGCGCCAGCAGCCTACCCGGGACTGGAGTCGTTGGAGTGAGCCGAAACACCGGGGAGCTGTTTTTT; CDR3: CASSLPGTGVVGVSRNTGELFF
size: NA; J: TRBJ1-2; D: NA; V: TRBV7-9; DNA: TGTGCCACCGTGAGTGGAGCCGGTGGATTGGGCTACACCTTC; CDR3: CATVSGAGGLGYTF
size: few; J: TRBJ1-2; D: NA; V: TRBV5-5; DNA: TGTGCCAGCAGCTCGTACCAAACAGGGACCTATGGCTACACCTTC; CDR3: CASSSYQTGTYGYTF
size: NA; J: TRBJ2-3; D: NA; V: TRBV6-2/TRBV6-3; DNA: TGTGCCAGCAGGCCCACGGAGGATCACACAGATACGCAGTATTTT; CDR3: CASRPTEDHTDTQYF
size: NA; J: TRBJ2-7; D: TRBD1; V: TRBV5-1; DNA: TGCGCCAGCAGCGACGGGACAGGGTCCTACGAGCAGTACTTC; CDR3: CASSDGTGSYEQYF
size: NA; J: TRBJ1-1; D: NA; V: TRBV7-9; DNA: TGTGCCAGCAGCTCTAGAGGACCGGTCGAAGCTTTCTTT; CDR3: CASSSRGPVEAFF
size: NA; J: TRBJ2-3; D: NA; V: TRBV12-3/TRBV12-4; DNA: TGTGCCATTTCGGGGCCTCCTAGCACAGATACGCAGTATTTT; CDR3: CAISGPPSTDTQYF
size: NA; J: TRBJ2-2; D: NA; V: TRBV4-1; DNA: TGCGCCAGCCGTCGAGGGGGGGGTCGTGCCGGGGAGCTGTTTTTT; CDR3: CASRRGGGRAGELFF
size: few; J: TRBJ2-5; D: NA; V: TRBV12-5; DNA: TGTGCTAGTGGTTTGGCGATAGTGGCGAGGACGACACCGGGAGAGACCCAGTACTTC; CDR3: CASGLAIVARTTPGETQYF
size: few; J: TRBJ2-5; D: TRBD1; V: TRBV12-3/TRBV12-4; DNA: TGTGCCAGCAGTCCCGGGACAGGAACCAGACAAGAGACCCAGTACTTC; CDR3: CASSPGTGTRQETQYF
size: few; J: TRBJ2-2; D: NA; V: TRBV6-2/TRBV6-3; DNA: TGTGCCAGCAGTTACGTCGGGGAGCTGTTTTTT; CDR3: CASSYVGELFF
size: NA; J: TRBJ2-5; D: TRBD2; V: TRBV7-9; DNA: TGTGCCAGCAGCGAGACTAGCGGGCGAGAGACCCAGTACTTC; CDR3: CASSETSGRETQYF
size: NA; J: TRBJ1-1; D: NA; V: TRBV7-9; DNA: TGTGCCAGCAGCTTAGTTTTGGGGGTTAATACTGAAGCTTTCTTT; CDR3: CASSLVLGVNTEAFF
size: few; J: TRBJ1-6; D: NA; V: TRBV14; DNA: TGTGCCAGCAGCCAAAGTACAGAGAGCTCCTATAATTCACCCCTCCACTTT; CDR3: CASSQSTESSYNSPLHF
size: NA; J: TRBJ1-2; D: TRBD1; V: TRBV9; DNA: TGTGCCAGCAGCAAGACAGGGGCTATTTATGGCTACACCTTC; CDR3: CASSKTGAIYGYTF
size: few; J: TRBJ2-1; D: TRBD2; V: TRBV12-3/TRBV12-4; DNA: TGTGCCAGTTCCTTAGCGGGGGGTGATGAGCAGTTCTTC; CDR3: CASSLAGGDEQFF
size: few; J: TRBJ2-3; D: NA; V: TRBV12-3/TRBV12-4; DNA: TGTGCCAGCAGTTTTTTCCGATCCCTGGATACGCAGTATTTT; CDR3: CASSFFRSLDTQYF
size: NA; J: TRBJ1-1; D: NA; V: TRBV7-2; DNA: TGTGCCAGCAGCTCGGCGGGACGGCTGAACACTGAAGCTTTCTTT; CDR3: CASSSAGRLNTEAFF
size: NA; J: TRBJ2-5; D: NA; V: TRBV12-3/TRBV12-4; DNA: TGTGCCAGCAGTTACGACAGGACGACCCAGTACTTC; CDR3: CASSYDRTTQYF
size: few; J: TRBJ2-3; D: NA; V: TRBV5-1; DNA: TGCGCCAGCAGCTTGGAATACCCGGATAGAGATACGCAGTATTTT; CDR3: CASSLEYPDRDTQYF
size: few; J: TRBJ1-1; D: NA; V: TRBV5-6; DNA: TGTGCCAGCAGCTTGAAGGGGACCACTGAAGCTTTCTTT; CDR3: CASSLKGTTEAFF
size: few; J: TRBJ2-3; D: NA; V: TRBV12-5; DNA: TGTGCTAGTGGTCCACAGGTTCCCCCAGATACGCAGTATTTT; CDR3: CASGPQVPPDTQYF
size: NA; J: TRBJ2-6; D: NA; V: TRBV29-1; DNA: TGCAGCGCTTATATAGTTTGGGCTTCTGGGGCCAACGTCCTGACTTTC; CDR3: CSAYIVWASGANVLTF
size: NA; J: TRBJ2-7; D: NA; V: TRBV5-6; DNA: TGTGCCAGCAGCACCGGCCCAGGGGCATACGAGCAGTACTTC; CDR3: CASSTGPGAYEQYF
size: NA; J: TRBJ1-3; D: NA; V: TRBV20-1; DNA: TGCAGTGCTCGATTTGGAAACACCATATATTTT; CDR3: CSARFGNTIYF
size: NA; J: TRBJ1-1; D: NA; V: TRBV10-2; DNA: TGCGCCAGCAGTGAAGGCAGCTTGAACACTGAAGCTTTCTTT; CDR3: CASSEGSLNTEAFF
size: few; J: TRBJ2-7; D: NA; V: TRBV4-1; DNA: TGCGCCAGCAGCCAAGATCTTCTAGACAGGGGAGGGTACGAGCAGTACTTC; CDR3: CASSQDLLDRGGYEQYF
size: NA; J: TRBJ2-5; D: NA; V: TRBV27; DNA: TGTGCCAGCAGTCGTACCAGGGCACGGGGAGAGACCCAGTACTTC; CDR3: CASSRTRARGETQYF
size: NA; J: TRBJ2-7; D: NA; V: TRBV5-1; DNA: TGCGCCAGCAGCTTGGGACCTGGGTGGTACGAGCAGTACTTC; CDR3: CASSLGPGWYEQYF
size: NA; J: TRBJ1-2; D: NA; V: TRBV7-9; DNA: TGTGCCAGCAGCTTAGCGGGGACCAGAAACTATGGCTACACCTTC; CDR3: CASSLAGTRNYGYTF
size: few; J: TRBJ2-7; D: NA; V: TRBV29-1; DNA: TGCAGCGTTGAAGACAACTCCTACGAGCAGTACTTC; CDR3: CSVEDNSYEQYF
size: few; J: TRBJ1-2; D: NA; V: TRBV5-1; DNA: TGCGCCAGCAGCACCTTCTCGTCGGTTTCAATAGATTATGGCTACACCTTC; CDR3: CASSTFSSVSIDYGYTF
size: many; J: TRBJ2-1; D: TRBD2; V: TRBV9; DNA: TGTGCCAGCAGCGCTCGGGGGGGGGTTTCCTACAATGAGCAGTTCTTC; CDR3: CASSARGGVSYNEQFF
size: many; J: TRBJ2-7; D: NA; V: TRBV7-6; DNA: TGTGCCAGCAGCCCCGGGGTTTCCTACGAGCAGTACTTC; CDR3: CASSPGVSYEQYF
size: few; J: TRBJ1-6; D: NA; V: TRBV6-5; DNA: TGTGCCAGCAGTTACCGGTTCAATTCACCCCTCCACTTT; CDR3: CASSYRFNSPLHF
size: few; J: TRBJ1-3; D: NA; V: TRBV6-1; DNA: TGTGCCAGCAGAAACAACGGGGGACCGACCTCTGGAAACACCATATATTTT; CDR3: CASRNNGGPTSGNTIYF
size: NA; J: TRBJ2-3; D: TRBD2; V: TRBV6-2/TRBV6-3; DNA: TGTGCCAGCAGTTACCCCAAAGAGCGGGGGAGAGATACGCAGTATTTT; CDR3: CASSYPKERGRDTQYF
size: few; J: TRBJ2-7; D: NA; V: TRBV4-1; DNA: TGCGCCAGCAGCCATACCTCGGACAGTTACGAGCAGTACTTC; CDR3: CASSHTSDSYEQYF
size: few; J: TRBJ2-1; D: TRBD2; V: TRBV6-2/TRBV6-3; DNA: TGTGCCAGCAGTGCCCGGACTAGCGGGGGGAATGAGCAGTTCTTC; CDR3: CASSARTSGGNEQFF
size: NA; J: TRBJ2-1; D: NA; V: TRBV6-2/TRBV6-3; DNA: TGTGCCAGCAGTTACTCATCGGCGGAAGGCCCCAATGAGCAGTTCTTC; CDR3: CASSYSSAEGPNEQFF
size: many; J: TRBJ2-1; D: NA; V: TRBV9; DNA: TGTGCCAGCAGCCCAAGACGCCTCCAAGACAATGAGCAGTTCTTC; CDR3: CASSPRRLQDNEQFF
size: NA; J: TRBJ2-1; D: TRBD2; V: TRBV5-4; DNA: TGTGCCAGCAGCTTGGGTGGGGGAGGGGATTTCTTC; CDR3: CASSLGGGGDFF
size: NA; J: TRBJ2-3; D: NA; V: TRBV29-1; DNA: TGCAGCGTTGAAGTGGGCAGGGGATATACAGATACGCAGTATTTT; CDR3: CSVEVGRGYTDTQYF